The 31 T cell receptor beta chains given below trace back to one sample, sequenced in a study of OX40 agonist ivuxolimab in advanced cancers. Profiled with immunoSEQ multiplex PCR; TCRdb holds only in-frame clones, not every one. Among approximately 60,000 clones, 90% to 95% were seen once, and the ten largest hold around a fifth. The input for sequencing was CD4+ or CD8+ T cells sorted from blood, taken in a trial of the OX40 agonist ivuxolimab. These receptors originate from an adult with an advanced solid tumor such as melanoma, head and neck, liver or kidney cancer.

The table lists this clone with a count of one. The chain carries TRBV4-1 and TRBJ2-5; TRBD1 aligns across 7 bases. Germline lookup yields CDR1 MGHRA and CDR2 YSYEKL. The CDR3 length is 14 residues. After removal of 4 bases from V and 3 bases from J, the junction contained 5 bases not matched to a gene. The CDR3: CASSLRQGEETQYF. The CDR3 DNA is TGCGCCAGCAGCCTCCGACAGGGTGAAGAGACCCAGTACTTC.

V is TRBV4-3 and J is TRBJ2-1, with 7 bases lining up with TRBD2. From germline, CDR1 is LGHNA and CDR2 YSLEER. J lost 8 bases, V lost 2 bases, and 6 bases had no gene match. The CDR3 has 14 residues. DNA of the CDR3: TGCGCCAGCAGCCAAAGTGCGACTAGCCATGAGCAGTTCTTC. This encodes CASSQSATSHEQFF.

The V gene is TRBV7-8, the J gene TRBJ2-7; 7 nucleotides match TRBD1. This CDR3 comprises 14 residues. Germline V gene data show CDR1 as SGHVS and CDR2 as FQNEAQ. V was pared by 1 base and J by 3 bases, with 3 bases of the junction left unmatched. This CDR3 reads CASSLEQGNYEQYF. The DNA of the CDR3 is TGTGCCAGCAGCTTAGAACAGGGGAACTACGAGCAGTACTTC. The full variable domain, completed using reference TRBV7-8 and TRBJ2-7, is GAGVSQSPRYKVAKRGQDVALRCDPISGHVSLFWYQQALGQGPEFLTYFQNEAQLDKSGLPSDRFFAERPEGSVSTLKIQRTQQEDSAVYLCASSLEQGNYEQYFGPGTRLTVT.

The V call is TRBV27, the J call TRBJ1-5; D is undetermined. The CDR3 runs to 13 residues. Germline V gene lookup returns CDR1 MNHEY and CDR2 SMNVEV (reference sequence). V lost 5 bases, J lost 6 bases, and 11 bases lay in between. The CDR3 region has the DNA TGTGCCAGCAGTCCCTCAGGATCTCAGCCCCAGCATTTT. Translated: CASSPSGSQPQHF.

The J gene is TRBJ2-1, the V gene TRBV9; a weak D match, TRBD2 (5 bases). V was pared by 3 bases and J by 7 bases, with 8 bases between. This CDR3 has 12 residues. In germline, CDR1 is SGDLS, CDR2 YYNGEE. As DNA, the CDR3 is TGTGCCAGCAGCGCGGACTGGAATGAGCAGTTCTTC. Protein sequence: CASSADWNEQFF.

V gene TRBV5-8 combines with J gene TRBJ1-2; D is ambiguous. The CDR3 is made up of 12 amino acids. The V gene's germline CDR1 is SGHTS and CDR2 YDEGEE. V shed 4 bases and J shed 7 bases, with 11 bases lying between them. DNA of the CDR3: TGTGCCAGCAGCCCCTTCCCGCGTGGCTACACCTTC. Its translation is CASSPFPRGYTF.

The chain carries TRBV13 and TRBJ2-1; TRBD2 aligns across 11 bases. J lost 8 bases, V lost 0 bases, and 9 bases had no gene match. The germline gives CDR1 PRHDT, CDR2 FYEKMQ (reference sequence). The CDR3 loop spans 17 amino acids. CDR3: CASSLGIGLAGGYEQFF. As DNA, the CDR3 is TGTGCCAGCAGCTTAGGCATAGGACTAGCGGGTGGTTATGAGCAGTTCTTC.

The chain recombines TRBV9 with TRBJ2-6, with D possibly TRBD2 on 6 matching bases. There are 16 residues in the CDR3. Trimming shortened V by 2 bases and J by 0 bases, and 9 bases separated the two germline ends. CDR1 is SGDLS, CDR2 YYNGEE, per germline. CDR3 sequence (DNA): TGTGCCAGCAGCGTCGCCGGGAGCTCTGGGGCCAACGTCCTGACTTTC. Its translation is CASSVAGSSGANVLTF.

The chain carries TRBV4-2 and TRBJ2-7, with D hard to call. Between the trimmed V and J ends, which lost 0 bases and 5 bases, there was a span of 11 bases. The germline CDR1 and CDR2 sequences are LGHNA and YNFKEQ. The CDR3 sequence is 14 residues long. The CDR3 region is CASSQERVRDEQYF. In DNA form, the CDR3 reads TGTGCCAGCAGCCAAGAAAGGGTTAGGGACGAGCAGTACTTC.

This chain connects TRBV4-2 to TRBJ1-3; D is possibly TRBD1 (6 bases). The CDR3 sequence is 18 residues long. Looked up from germline, CDR1 is LGHNA and CDR2 is YNFKEQ. V was pared by 3 bases and J by 2 bases, with 20 bases between. The CDR3 DNA sequence: TGTGCCAGCAGCCAGGGGGGGAGGGGGTATTCGGCTGGAAACACCATATATTTT. Its protein product is CASSQGGRGYSAGNTIYF.

The chain carries TRBV7-9 and TRBJ2-2; 7 bases agree with TRBD1. Trimming removed 5 bases from V and 3 bases from J; junction bases left unmatched: 9. Germline CDR1 SEHNR, CDR2 FQNEAQ (reference sequence). The CDR3 is made up of 16 amino acids. The CDR3 nucleotides are TGTGCCAGCAGCCCGAGAACGACAGGGTACACCGGGGAGCTGTTTTTT. It yields the protein CASSPRTTGYTGELFF. Full variable domain (missing parts from reference TRBV7-9 and TRBJ2-2): DTGVSQNPRHKITKRGQNVTFRCDPISEHNRLYWYRQTLGQGPEFLTYFQNEAQLEKSRLLSDRFSAERPKGSFSTLEIQRTEQGDSAMYLCASSPRTTGYTGELFFGEGSRLTVL.

This chain uses TRBV6-1 with TRBJ2-7; 7 nucleotides line up with TRBD2. Germline V lookup: CDR1 MNHNS, CDR2 SASEGT. The junction had 6 bases not matched to a gene; V was cut back by 3 bases and J by 4 bases. This CDR3 region has 14 residues. The CDR3: CASSEQAGSYEQYF. The CDR3 region has the DNA TGTGCCAGCAGTGAGCAAGCGGGAAGTTACGAGCAGTACTTC.

V is TRBV9 and J is TRBJ1-2; D is undetermined. The CDR3 contains 12 residues. V lost 6 bases to trimming and J lost 4 bases, with 10 bases between them. Germline V gives CDR1 SGDLS, CDR2 YYNGEE. The CDR3 bases are TGTGCCAGCACCCCGGGATCCTATGGCTACACCTTC. This sequence encodes CASTPGSYGYTF.

The chain employs TRBV30 and TRBJ1-1; tentative D call: TRBD1 (6 bases). There are 14 residues in the CDR3. The germline V gene has CDR1 GTSNPN and CDR2 SVGIG (reference sequence). Trimming cost V 2 bases and J 5 bases, with 15 bases left between them. The CDR3 loop is CAWSTLGGGTEAFF. The CDR3, as DNA: TGTGCCTGGAGTACCTTAGGGGGGGGGACTGAAGCTTTCTTT.

The rearrangement links TRBV5-4 to TRBJ2-4, with D tentatively TRBD2 (6 bases). The V gene's germline CDR1 is SGHNT and CDR2 YYREEE (reference sequence). Trimming removed 2 bases at V and 0 bases at J, with 15 bases between. This CDR3 is built from 17 residues. CDR3 DNA sequence: TGTGCCAGCAGCTTCCTTGGCGGGGCCATAGCCAAAAACATTCAGTACTTC. It is translated as CASSFLGGAIAKNIQYF.

This chain connects TRBV6-1 to TRBJ2-5, with TRBD1 matching 7 bases. The junction had 8 bases not matched to a gene; V was cut back by 4 bases and J by 0 bases. Germline V gene data show CDR1 as MNHNS and CDR2 as SASEGT. The CDR3 runs to 16 residues. As DNA, the CDR3 is TGTGCCAGCAGTGGCCTGGGGACAGACTACCAAGAGACCCAGTACTTC. Amino acids: CASSGLGTDYQETQYF.

This chain uses TRBV21-1 with TRBJ1-2; whether TRBD1, the table's D call, matches the DNA was not checked. TRBV21-1 is a pseudogene locus. CDR3 length: 11 residues. In DNA form, the CDR3 reads TGTGCCCACCCCAGGGACTATGGCTACACCTTC. It specifies CAHPRDYGYTF.

This chain joins TRBV6-6 and TRBJ2-3; the D is unclear. CDR1 and CDR2 (germline): MNHNY, SVGAGI (reference sequence). The ends were cut back, 6 bases at V and 3 bases at J, with 13 bases in the middle. This CDR3 has 14 amino acids. The CDR3 DNA sequence: TGTGCCAGCAGATCCATAGTTGAAACAGATACGCAGTATTTT. Protein: CASRSIVETDTQYF.

The sample holds one count of this clone. The J gene is TRBJ2-7, the V gene TRBV4-1; no clear D. V lost 0 bases and J lost 4, with 10 bases in between. Germline V gene data show CDR1 as MGHRA and CDR2 as YSYEKL. CDR3 length equals 14 residues. This chain's CDR3 is CASSQDLPRYEQYF. In nucleotides, the CDR3 is TGCGCCAGCAGCCAAGATCTCCCCAGGTACGAGCAGTACTTC.

The chain uses TRBV7-2 and TRBJ1-2; D unresolved. Germline V gene data show CDR1 as SGHTA and CDR2 as FQGNSA. V was clipped by 4 bases and J by 6 bases, with 15 bases between them. This CDR3 is built from 14 residues. The DNA of the CDR3 is TGTGCCAGCAGCTACGGGATGTCGCCGGATGGCTACACCTTC. Encoded protein: CASSYGMSPDGYTF.

The genes are TRBV4-3 and TRBJ2-1, with 10 bases fitting TRBD1. Germline trimming cut 5 bases from V and 6 bases from J; bases unmatched to any gene: 13. The CDR3 loop spans 17 amino acids. The germline V gene has CDR1 LGHNA and CDR2 YSLEER. In DNA, the CDR3 is TGCGCCAGCAGCTCCGGGACAGGGGAGATTAGTTTCAATGAGCAGTTCTTC. Amino acid sequence: CASSSGTGEISFNEQFF.

V is TRBV7-9 and J is TRBJ2-7, with 7 bases identical to TRBD1. The length of the CDR3 is 15 residues. Germline CDR1 is SEHNR and CDR2 is FQNEAQ (reference sequence). Losses at the gene ends were 1 base for V and 4 bases for J; bases not matched to a gene: 7. The CDR3: CASSLDTDREYEQYF. The CDR3 region has the DNA TGTGCCAGCAGCTTAGACACCGACAGGGAGTACGAGCAGTACTTC. The full variable domain, with the rest looked up from reference TRBV7-9 and TRBJ2-7, is DTGVSQNPRHKITKRGQNVTFRCDPISEHNRLYWYRQTLGQGPEFLTYFQNEAQLEKSRLLSDRFSAERPKGSFSTLEIQRTEQGDSAMYLCASSLDTDREYEQYFGPGTRLTVT.

The rearrangement links TRBV10-1 to TRBJ2-1; 8 nucleotides line up with TRBD2. CDR3 length: 20 residues. J lost 0 bases, V lost 2 bases, and 15 bases had no gene match. Germline CDR1 and CDR2: WNHNN and SYGVQD (reference sequence). The DNA for the CDR3 is TGCGCCAGCAGTGAGGAACCTAGCGGGCACCATCCCGTCTCCTACAATGAGCAGTTCTTC. Translated: CASSEEPSGHHPVSYNEQFF.

V usage is TRBV7-6 and J usage is TRBJ1-1, with unresolved D. Germline V CDR1 and CDR2: SGHVS, FNYEAQ. This CDR3 spans 13 amino acids. V was cut by 3 bases and J by 1 base, with 6 bases left in between. Written as DNA, the CDR3 is TGTGCCAGCAGCTTGTACGGGAACACTGAAGCTTTCTTT. Encoded protein: CASSLYGNTEAFF.

The V call is TRBV28, the J call TRBJ2-7; D tentatively reads TRBD1 or TRBD2 (6 bases each). The CDR3 loop spans 15 amino acids. In germline, CDR1 is MDHEN, CDR2 SYDVKM. Trimming left V 5 bases short and J 3 bases short, with 17 bases between. The CDR3 here is CASSRLQGLHYEQYF. CDR3 nucleotides: TGTGCCAGCAGTCGCCTACAGGGACTTCACTACGAGCAGTACTTC.

The chain couples TRBV6-1 to TRBJ1-3, with 9 bases matching TRBD1. The CDR3 has 14 amino acids. Unmatched junction bases numbered 7, after V lost 9 bases and J lost 4 bases. The germline gives CDR1 MNHNS, CDR2 SASEGT. CDR3 nucleotides: TGTGCCAGGAAGGATGGGACAGGGGGAAACACCATATATTTT. Amino acid sequence: CARKDGTGGNTIYF.

The J gene is TRBJ2-1, the V gene TRBV19, with 16 bases fitting TRBD2. V was pared by 5 bases and J by 4 bases, with 8 bases of the junction left unmatched. The CDR3 is 18 amino acids. In germline, CDR1 is LNHDA, CDR2 SQIVND (reference sequence). CDR3 nucleotide sequence: TGTGCCAGTAGTCCGGGACTAGCGGGAGGGCCAAAGTACAATGAGCAGTTCTTC. Translation gives CASSPGLAGGPKYNEQFF.

The rearrangement links TRBV6-8 to TRBJ1-5; D remains unclear. Germline assignment: CDR1 MNHGY and CDR2 SAAAGT. The germline V and J ends were trimmed by 6 bases and 3 bases, with 12 bases remaining between them. This CDR3 region has 14 residues. This chain's CDR3 is CASRISRINQPQHF. The CDR3 DNA reads as TGTGCCAGCAGAATTTCTAGAATCAATCAGCCCCAGCATTTT.

The chain combines TRBV2 with TRBJ1-2; D unclear. Trimming removed 6 bases at V and 3 bases at J, with 14 bases between. The germline CDR1 and CDR2 sequences are SNHLY and FYNNEI. CDR3 length: 14 residues. CDR3 region: CASRPPSLYYGYTF. The CDR3 DNA reads as TGTGCCAGCAGGCCCCCCAGCTTGTACTATGGCTACACCTTC.

This clone was seen just once. CDR3 protein: CASSAPRDSLSYEQYF. The CDR3 coding sequence is TGTGCCAGCAGTGCCCCAAGGGACTCGCTCTCCTACGAGCAGTACTTC. This chain links TRBV28 with TRBJ2-7; tentative D call: TRBD2 (6 bases). The CDR3 has 16 amino acids. Trimming stripped 5 bases from V and 0 bases from J, with 17 bases between. CDR1 and CDR2 (germline): MDHEN, SYDVKM.

The genes are TRBV28 and TRBJ2-5, with TRBD2 matching 9 bases. V lost 7 bases and J lost 7; bases outside the gene matches: 16. Germline lookup yields CDR1 MDHEN and CDR2 SYDVKM. This CDR3 has 16 amino acids. This CDR3 reads CASMGAGGRTGRTQYF. The DNA of the CDR3 is TGTGCCAGCATGGGAGCGGGAGGTCGAACCGGGAGGACCCAGTACTTC.